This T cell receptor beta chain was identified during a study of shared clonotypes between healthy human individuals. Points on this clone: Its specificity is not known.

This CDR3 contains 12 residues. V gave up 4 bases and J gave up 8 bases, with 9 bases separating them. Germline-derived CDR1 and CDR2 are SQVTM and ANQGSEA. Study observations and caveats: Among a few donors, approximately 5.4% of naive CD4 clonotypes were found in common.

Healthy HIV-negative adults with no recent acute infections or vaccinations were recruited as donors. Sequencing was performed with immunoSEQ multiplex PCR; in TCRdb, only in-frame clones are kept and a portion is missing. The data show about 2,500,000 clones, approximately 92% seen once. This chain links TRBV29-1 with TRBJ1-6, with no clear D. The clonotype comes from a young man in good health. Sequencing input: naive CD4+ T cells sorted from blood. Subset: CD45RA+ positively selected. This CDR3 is CSVGIQHSPLHF. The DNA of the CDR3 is TGCAGCGTTGGTATCCAACATTCACCCCTCCACTTT.